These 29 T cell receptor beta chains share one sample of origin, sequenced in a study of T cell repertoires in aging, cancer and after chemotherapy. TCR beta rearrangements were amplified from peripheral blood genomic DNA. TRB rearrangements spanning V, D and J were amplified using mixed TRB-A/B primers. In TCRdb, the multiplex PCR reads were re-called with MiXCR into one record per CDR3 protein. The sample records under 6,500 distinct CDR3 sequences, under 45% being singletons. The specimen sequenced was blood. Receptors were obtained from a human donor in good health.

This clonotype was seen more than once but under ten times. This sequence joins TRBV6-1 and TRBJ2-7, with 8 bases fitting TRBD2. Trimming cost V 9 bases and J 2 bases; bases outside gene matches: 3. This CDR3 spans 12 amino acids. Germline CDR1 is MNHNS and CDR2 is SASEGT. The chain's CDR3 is CASAGGTYEQYF. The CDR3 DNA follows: TGTGCCAGTGCGGGGGGTACCTACGAGCAGTACTTC.

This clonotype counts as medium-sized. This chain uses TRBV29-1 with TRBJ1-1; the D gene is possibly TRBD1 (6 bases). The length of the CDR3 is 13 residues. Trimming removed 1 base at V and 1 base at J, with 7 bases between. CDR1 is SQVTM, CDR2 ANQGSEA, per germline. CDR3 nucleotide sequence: TGCAGCGTTGAAGGGACAGAGAACACTGAAGCTTTCTTT. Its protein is CSVEGTENTEAFF. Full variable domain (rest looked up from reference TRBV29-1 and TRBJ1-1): SAVISQKPSRDICQRGTSLTIQCQVDSQVTMMFWYRQQPGQSLTLIATANQGSEATYESGFVIDKFPISRPNLTFSTLTVSNMSPEDSSIYLCSVEGTENTEAFFGQGTRLTVV.

The CDR3 DNA reads TGCAGCGCGCGGGGGGTTGGGACCGGGGCGGCGGGAGAGCAGTACTTC. This encodes CSARGVGTGAAGEQYF. The chain uses TRBV29-1 and TRBJ2-7; TRBD2 matches 8 bases. The CDR3 spans 16 residues. CDR1 SQVTM and CDR2 ANQGSEA come from the germline V gene. V lost 7 bases, J lost 7 bases, and 21 bases stayed unmatched.

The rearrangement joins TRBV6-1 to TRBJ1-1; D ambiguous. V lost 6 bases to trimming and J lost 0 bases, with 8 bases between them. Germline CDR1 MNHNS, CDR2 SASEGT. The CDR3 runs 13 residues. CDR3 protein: CASRREVNTEAFF. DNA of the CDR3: TGTGCCAGCAGGAGGGAGGTGAACACTGAAGCTTTCTTT.

The CDR3 nucleotides read TGTGCCAGTACACAGGGTTTGAACACTGAAGCTTTCTTT. This sequence encodes CASTQGLNTEAFF. This chain links TRBV27 with TRBJ1-1, with D possibly being TRBD1 (6 bases). Germline CDR1 reads MNHEY; CDR2 reads SMNVEV (reference sequence). Trimming removed 9 bases from V and 0 bases from J, with 11 bases in between. CDR3 length: 13 amino acids.

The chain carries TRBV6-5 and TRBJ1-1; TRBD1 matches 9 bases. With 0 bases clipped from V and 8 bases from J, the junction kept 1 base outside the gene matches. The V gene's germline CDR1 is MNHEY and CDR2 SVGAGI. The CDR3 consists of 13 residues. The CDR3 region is CASSYSGTGEAFF. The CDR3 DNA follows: TGTGCCAGCAGTTACTCGGGGACAGGGGAAGCTTTCTTT.

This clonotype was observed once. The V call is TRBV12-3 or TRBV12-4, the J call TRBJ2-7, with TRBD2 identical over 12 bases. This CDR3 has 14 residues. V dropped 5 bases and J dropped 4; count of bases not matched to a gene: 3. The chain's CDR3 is CASSPSGGGYEQYF. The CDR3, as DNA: TGTGCCAGCAGTCCTAGCGGGGGGGGTTACGAGCAGTACTTC.

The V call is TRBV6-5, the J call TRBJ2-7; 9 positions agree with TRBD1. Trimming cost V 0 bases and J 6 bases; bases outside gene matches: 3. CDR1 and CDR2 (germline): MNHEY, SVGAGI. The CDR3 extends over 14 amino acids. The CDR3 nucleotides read TGTGCCAGCAGTTACTCGGGACAGGGAGGCGAGCAGTACTTC. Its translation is CASSYSGQGGEQYF.

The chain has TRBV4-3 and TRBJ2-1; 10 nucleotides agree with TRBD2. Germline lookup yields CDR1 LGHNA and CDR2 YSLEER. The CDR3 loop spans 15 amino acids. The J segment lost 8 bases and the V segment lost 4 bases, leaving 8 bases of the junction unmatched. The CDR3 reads CASSPSTGTSDEQFF. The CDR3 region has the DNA TGCGCCAGCAGCCCCTCAACCGGGACTAGCGATGAGCAGTTCTTC.

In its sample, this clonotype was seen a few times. This chain's CDR3 is CASSIRGLSYEQYF. The CDR3 coding sequence is TGTGCCAGTAGTATCCGAGGCTTAAGCTACGAGCAGTACTTC. V is TRBV19 and J is TRBJ2-7; no firm D call. Germline lookup yields CDR1 LNHDA and CDR2 SQIVND (reference sequence). CDR3 size: 14 residues. V shed 3 bases and J shed 3 bases, with 12 bases lying between them.

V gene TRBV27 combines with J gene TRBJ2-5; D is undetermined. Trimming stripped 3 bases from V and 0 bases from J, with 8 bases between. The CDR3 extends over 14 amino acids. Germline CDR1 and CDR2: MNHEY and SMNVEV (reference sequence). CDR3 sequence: CASSFPTHQETQYF. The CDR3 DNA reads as TGTGCCAGCAGTTTCCCAACCCACCAAGAGACCCAGTACTTC.

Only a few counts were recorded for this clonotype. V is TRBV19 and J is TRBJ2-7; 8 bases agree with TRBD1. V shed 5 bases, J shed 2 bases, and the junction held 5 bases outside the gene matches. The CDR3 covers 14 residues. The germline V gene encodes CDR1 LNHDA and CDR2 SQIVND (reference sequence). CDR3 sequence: CASSPQGATYEQYF. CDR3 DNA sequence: TGTGCCAGTAGTCCCCAGGGGGCTACCTACGAGCAGTACTTC.

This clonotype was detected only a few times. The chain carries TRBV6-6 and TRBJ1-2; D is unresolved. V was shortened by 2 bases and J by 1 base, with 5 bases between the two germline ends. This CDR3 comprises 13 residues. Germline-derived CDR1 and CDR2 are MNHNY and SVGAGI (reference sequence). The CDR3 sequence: CASSYDGNYGYTF. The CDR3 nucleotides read TGTGCCAGCAGTTACGACGGTAACTATGGCTACACCTTC.

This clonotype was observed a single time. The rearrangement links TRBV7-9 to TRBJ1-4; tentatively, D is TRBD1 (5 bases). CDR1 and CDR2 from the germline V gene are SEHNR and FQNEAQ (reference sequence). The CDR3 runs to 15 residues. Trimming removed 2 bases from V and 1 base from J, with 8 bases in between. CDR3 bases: TGTGCCAGCAGCTTACCTACAGGAACTAATGAAAAACTGTTTTTT. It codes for CASSLPTGTNEKLFF.

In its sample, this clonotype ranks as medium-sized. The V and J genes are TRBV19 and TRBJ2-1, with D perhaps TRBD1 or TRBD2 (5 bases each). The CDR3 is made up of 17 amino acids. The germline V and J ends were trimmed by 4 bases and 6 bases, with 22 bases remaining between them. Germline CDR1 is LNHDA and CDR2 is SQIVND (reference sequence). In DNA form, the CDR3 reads TGTGCCAGTAGTACATCCCCACTCCTTGGGGGTGGCAATGAGCAGTTCTTC. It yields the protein CASSTSPLLGGGNEQFF.

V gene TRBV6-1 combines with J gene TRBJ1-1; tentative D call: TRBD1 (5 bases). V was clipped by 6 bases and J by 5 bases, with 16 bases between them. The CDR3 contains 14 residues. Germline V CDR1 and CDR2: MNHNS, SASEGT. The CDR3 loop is CASSLQDRRTEAFF. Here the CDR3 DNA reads TGTGCCAGCAGCCTACAAGACAGAAGAACTGAAGCTTTCTTT.

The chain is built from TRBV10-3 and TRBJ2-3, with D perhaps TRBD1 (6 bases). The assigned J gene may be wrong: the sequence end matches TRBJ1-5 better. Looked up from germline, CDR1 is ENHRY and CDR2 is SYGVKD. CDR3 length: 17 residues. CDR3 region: CAISESTGPVLFGTQHF. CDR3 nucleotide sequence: TGTGCCATCAGTGAGTCGACAGGCCCGGTCCTGTTCGGTACGCAGCATTTT.

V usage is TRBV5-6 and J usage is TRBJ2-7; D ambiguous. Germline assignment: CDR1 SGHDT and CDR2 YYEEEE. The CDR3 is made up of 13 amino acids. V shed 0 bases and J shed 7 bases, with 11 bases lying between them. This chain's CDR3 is CASSLGQTEEQYF. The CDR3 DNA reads TGTGCCAGCAGCTTGGGGCAGACGGAGGAGCAGTACTTC.

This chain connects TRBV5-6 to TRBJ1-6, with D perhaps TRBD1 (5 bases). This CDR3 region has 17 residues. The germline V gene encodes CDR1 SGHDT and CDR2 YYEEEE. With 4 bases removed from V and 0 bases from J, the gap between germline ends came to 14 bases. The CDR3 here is CASSPAGGSSYNSPLHF. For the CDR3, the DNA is TGTGCCAGCAGCCCGGCTGGGGGAAGCTCCTATAATTCACCCCTCCACTTT.

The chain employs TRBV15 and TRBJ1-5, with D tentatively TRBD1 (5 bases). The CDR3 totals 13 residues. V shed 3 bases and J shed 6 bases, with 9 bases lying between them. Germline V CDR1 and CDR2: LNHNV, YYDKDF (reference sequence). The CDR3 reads CATSRTGGQPQHF. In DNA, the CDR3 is TGTGCCACCAGCAGGACGGGGGGTCAGCCCCAGCATTTT.

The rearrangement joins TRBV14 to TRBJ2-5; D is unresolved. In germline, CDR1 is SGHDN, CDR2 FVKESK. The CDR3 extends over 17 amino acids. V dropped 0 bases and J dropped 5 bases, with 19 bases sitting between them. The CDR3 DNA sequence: TGTGCCAGCAGCCAAGAATGGGCCTTAACCTTCAGGGAGACCCAGTACTTC. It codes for CASSQEWALTFRETQYF.

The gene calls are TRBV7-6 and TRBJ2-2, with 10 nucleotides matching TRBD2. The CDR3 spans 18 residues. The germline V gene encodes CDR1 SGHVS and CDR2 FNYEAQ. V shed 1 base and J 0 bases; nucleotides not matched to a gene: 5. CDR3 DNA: TGTGCCAGCAGCTTAGACCTAGCGGGGGCGTCGAACACCGGGGAGCTGTTTTTT. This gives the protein CASSLDLAGASNTGELFF.

Here the CDR3 reads CAWKTPYKGAVTEAFF. CDR3 DNA sequence: TGTGCCTGGAAAACCCCCTACAAGGGGGCGGTTACTGAAGCTTTCTTT. V is TRBV30 and J is TRBJ1-1; 7 positions agree with TRBD1. V was pared by 4 bases and J by 5 bases, with 16 bases of the junction left unmatched. Germline CDR1 reads GTSNPN; CDR2 reads SVGIG (reference sequence). There are 16 residues in the CDR3.

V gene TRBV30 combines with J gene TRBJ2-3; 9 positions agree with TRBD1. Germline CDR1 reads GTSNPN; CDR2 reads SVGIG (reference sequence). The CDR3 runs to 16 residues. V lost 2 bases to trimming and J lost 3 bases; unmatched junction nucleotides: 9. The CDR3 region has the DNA TGTGCCTGGAGTCAAGGGACAGGGAGAGGGACAGATACGCAGTATTTT. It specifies CAWSQGTGRGTDTQYF.

CDR3: CASSEEGGRGRAFF. The CDR3 bases are TGTGCCAGCAGTGAAGAAGGGGGCAGGGGAAGAGCTTTCTTT. The J gene is TRBJ1-1, the V gene TRBV6-5; 7 bases fit TRBD1. The CDR3 is 14 amino acids. V shed 5 bases and J 10 bases; nucleotides not matched to a gene: 13. The V gene's germline CDR1 is MNHEY and CDR2 SVGAGI.

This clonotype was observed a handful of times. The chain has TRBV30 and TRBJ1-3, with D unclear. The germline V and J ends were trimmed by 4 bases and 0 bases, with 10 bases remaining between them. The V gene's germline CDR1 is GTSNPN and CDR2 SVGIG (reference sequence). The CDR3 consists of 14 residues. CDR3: CAWTRVDSGNTIYF. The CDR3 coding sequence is TGTGCCTGGACTAGAGTGGACTCTGGAAACACCATATATTTT.

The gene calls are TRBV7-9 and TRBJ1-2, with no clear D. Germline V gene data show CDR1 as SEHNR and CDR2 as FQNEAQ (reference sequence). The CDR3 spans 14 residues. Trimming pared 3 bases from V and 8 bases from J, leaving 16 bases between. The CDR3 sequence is CASSFGAGGQGYTF. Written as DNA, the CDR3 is TGTGCCAGCAGCTTTGGCGCTGGCGGCCAAGGCTACACCTTC.

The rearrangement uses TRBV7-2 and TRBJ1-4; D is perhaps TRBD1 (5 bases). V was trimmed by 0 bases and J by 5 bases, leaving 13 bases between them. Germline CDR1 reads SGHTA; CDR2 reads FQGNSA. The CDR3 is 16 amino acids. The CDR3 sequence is CASSLAFGGGNEKLFF. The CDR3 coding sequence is TGTGCCAGCAGCTTAGCATTCGGGGGAGGGAATGAAAAACTGTTTTTT.

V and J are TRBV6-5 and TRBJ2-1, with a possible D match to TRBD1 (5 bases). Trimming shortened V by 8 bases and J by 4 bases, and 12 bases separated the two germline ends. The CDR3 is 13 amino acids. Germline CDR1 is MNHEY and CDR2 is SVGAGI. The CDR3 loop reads CASRRQNYNEQFF. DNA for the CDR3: TGTGCCAGCCGGAGACAGAATTACAATGAGCAGTTCTTC.